This TCR beta chain was found in a study of cytomegalovirus exposure and HLA in healthy donors. J gave up 6 bases and V 5 bases, and 9 bases lay outside the gene matches. Germline V gene data show CDR1 as SGHAT and CDR2 as FQNNGV. This CDR3 region has 15 residues. Use of 60 Vbeta and 13 Jbeta primers characterized the PCR. The repertoire was sequenced with immunoSEQ multiplex PCR; TCRdb's copy has only in-frame clones and lacks some. The sample records some 90,000 clones, about two thirds being singletons. What was sequenced was PBMCs. This TCR came from a man in his 60s in good health and CMV-seronegative. V is TRBV11-2 and J is TRBJ1-4; 7 bases match TRBD1. The CDR3 nucleotides read TGTGCCAGCAGCGAGAACGGCAGGGGGGATGAAAAACTGTTTTTT. Its protein is CASSENGRGDEKLFF.